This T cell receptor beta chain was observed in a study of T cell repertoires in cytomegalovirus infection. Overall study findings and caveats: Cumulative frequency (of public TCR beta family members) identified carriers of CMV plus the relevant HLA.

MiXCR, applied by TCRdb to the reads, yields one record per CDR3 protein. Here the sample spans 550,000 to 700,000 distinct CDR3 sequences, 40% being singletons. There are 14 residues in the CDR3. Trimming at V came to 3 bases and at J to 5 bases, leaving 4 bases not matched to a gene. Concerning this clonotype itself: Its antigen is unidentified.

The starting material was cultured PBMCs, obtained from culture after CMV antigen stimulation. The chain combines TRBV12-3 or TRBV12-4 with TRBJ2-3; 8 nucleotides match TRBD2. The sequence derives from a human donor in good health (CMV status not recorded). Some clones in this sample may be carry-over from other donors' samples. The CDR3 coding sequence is TGTGCCAGCAGTTTCGGCGGGAGGATAGATACGCAGTATTTT. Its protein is CASSFGGRIDTQYF.